A single sample gave rise to the 18 T cell receptor beta chains below, sequenced in a study of identical twins. Each CDR3 protein is one row after TCRdb ran MiXCR on the 5' RACE reads. In the table there are more than 250,000 distinct CDR3 sequences, about 8.9% of which are singletons. The same data also contributed to another study, on yellow fever vaccine responses in identical twins.

The sample was memory (CD45RO+) T cells sorted from blood. All receptors come from a woman in her late teens or twenties in good health.

The chain uses TRBV29-1 and TRBJ2-1; perhaps TRBD2 as D (7 bases). The length of the CDR3 is 14 residues. Trimming removed 7 bases from V and 4 bases from J, with 17 bases in between. Germline V CDR1 and CDR2: SQVTM, ANQGSEA. CDR3 in DNA: TGCAGCGGAGGGAGGGGGACGGATTACAATGAGCAGTTCTTC. This gives the protein CSGGRGTDYNEQFF.

The chain employs TRBV6-5 and TRBJ2-1, with 7 bases identical to TRBD1. The V gene's germline CDR1 is MNHEY and CDR2 SVGAGI. The CDR3 length is 15 residues. After removal of 0 bases from V and 2 bases from J, the junction contained 1 base not matched to a gene. The CDR3, as DNA: TGTGCCAGCAGTTACTCCGGGACAGCCTACAATGAGCAGTTCTTC. This translates into CASSYSGTAYNEQFF.

This clonotype was seen at least ten times. This sequence joins TRBV10-2 and TRBJ1-2; TRBD1 agrees at 7 bases. This CDR3 is 15 amino acids long. The ends lost 3 bases at V and 4 bases at J; junction bases unmatched: 8. CDR1 and CDR2 (germline): WSHSY, SAAADI. In DNA, the CDR3 is TGCGCCAGCAGTGATCAAACGACAGGGAGCTATGGCTACACCTTC. This sequence encodes CASSDQTTGSYGYTF.

This clonotype was counted a few times. The rearrangement joins TRBV4-2 to TRBJ2-1; 14 positions agree with TRBD2. With V trimmed by 1 base and J by 6 bases, 2 bases remained unmatched. This CDR3 has 16 amino acids. CDR1 LGHNA and CDR2 YNFKEQ come from the germline V gene. The CDR3 reads CASSQAGTSGSNEQFF. In DNA, the CDR3 is TGTGCCAGCAGCCAAGCCGGGACTAGCGGGAGCAATGAGCAGTTCTTC.

This clonotype was picked up a small number of times. The rearrangement joins TRBV18 to TRBJ2-1; TRBD1 aligns across 7 bases. V was clipped by 4 bases and J by 4 bases; unmatched bases: 7. In germline, CDR1 is KGHSH, CDR2 LQKENI. The length of the CDR3 is 15 residues. The CDR3 sequence is CASSQTDRVYNEQFF. The DNA of the CDR3 is TGTGCCAGCTCACAAACCGACAGGGTATACAATGAGCAGTTCTTC.

CDR3 protein: CASSLAIARQNYGYTF. In DNA, the CDR3 is TGTGCCAGCAGTTTAGCGATAGCAAGACAGAACTATGGCTACACCTTC. The rearrangement uses TRBV12-3 or TRBV12-4 and TRBJ1-2; possible D gene TRBD1, 5 bases. V was clipped by 0 bases and J by 2 bases, with 13 bases between them. This CDR3 contains 16 residues.

At least ten counts were recorded for this clonotype. This rearrangement joins TRBV5-1 to TRBJ2-3, with D possibly TRBD1 on 6 matching bases. The CDR3 length is 14 residues. V gave up 0 bases and J gave up 3 bases, with 8 bases separating them. In germline, CDR1 is SGHRS, CDR2 YFSETQ. The chain's CDR3 is CASSLDTGTDTQYF. The CDR3 DNA reads TGCGCCAGCAGCTTGGATACAGGGACAGATACGCAGTATTTT.

This clonotype turned up a few times. This sequence joins TRBV19 and TRBJ1-5, with 8 bases fitting TRBD1. This CDR3 has 17 residues. V was pared by 3 bases and J by 0 bases, with 7 bases of the junction left unmatched. The germline CDR1 and CDR2 sequences are LNHDA and SQIVND (reference sequence). CDR3: CASSIVSGQGSNQPQHF. The CDR3 DNA is TGTGCCAGTAGTATTGTTTCTGGACAGGGTAGCAATCAGCCCCAGCATTTT.

The table lists this clonotype with many counts. The chain combines TRBV12-3 or TRBV12-4 with TRBJ1-3, with D perhaps TRBD1 (5 bases). The length of the CDR3 is 15 residues. V dropped 4 bases and J dropped 2 bases, with 12 bases sitting between them. Here the CDR3 reads CASSSHMTAGNTIYF. The CDR3 bases are TGTGCCAGCAGTTCCCACATGACAGCTGGAAACACCATATATTTT.

This chain links TRBV6-1 with TRBJ2-2, with a possible D match to TRBD2 (6 bases). Trimming took off 6 bases at V and 5 bases at J, with 16 bases between the two ends. Germline CDR1 is MNHNS and CDR2 is SASEGT. This CDR3 comprises 15 residues. Written as DNA, the CDR3 is TGTGCCAGCAGAGCCGGGAGACTCGTTACCGGGGAGCTGTTTTTT. This sequence encodes CASRAGRLVTGELFF.

This clonotype was picked up a small number of times. The chain uses TRBV5-6 and TRBJ2-5; D unclear. This CDR3 has 14 amino acids. Germline-derived CDR1 and CDR2 are SGHDT and YYEEEE. The germline V and J ends were trimmed by 2 bases and 2 bases, with 10 bases remaining between them. In DNA form, the CDR3 reads TGTGCCAGCAGCTTCGGAAGGGTACAAGAGACCCAGTACTTC. This codes for CASSFGRVQETQYF.

The V gene is TRBV10-3, the J gene TRBJ1-2; 9 bases match TRBD1. From germline, CDR1 is ENHRY and CDR2 SYGVKD. V was clipped by 11 bases and J by 6 bases; unmatched bases: 16. The CDR3 length is 15 residues. CDR3 sequence reads: CAANRDREGVDGYTF. As DNA, the CDR3 is TGTGCCGCTAATCGGGACAGGGAAGGGGTGGATGGCTACACCTTC.

This clonotype appeared many times. V and J are TRBV2 and TRBJ2-1; 7 bases are shared with TRBD1. Germline assignment: CDR1 SNHLY and CDR2 FYNNEI. This CDR3 spans 14 amino acids. V gave up 6 bases and J gave up 2 bases; unmatched junction bases: 4. The CDR3 DNA follows: TGTGCCAGCAGCGGGACAGCTACCTACAATGAGCAGTTCTTC. Translation: CASSGTATYNEQFF.

This clonotype was observed at least ten times. This chain connects TRBV7-2 to TRBJ2-3; no definite D call. The CDR3 is made up of 13 amino acids. Deletions cut 5 bases from V and 2 bases from J, with 8 bases between. CDR1 SGHTA and CDR2 FQGNSA come from the germline V gene. The CDR3 spells CASSPQITDTQYF. The CDR3 nucleotides are TGTGCCAGCAGCCCCCAGATCACAGATACGCAGTATTTT.

This clonotype came up a few times. The chain uses TRBV10-3 and TRBJ2-7; TRBD1 aligns across 9 bases. CDR1 and CDR2 from the germline V gene are ENHRY and SYGVKD. The trim removed 6 bases at V and 0 bases at J, leaving 3 bases unmatched. The CDR3 is 14 amino acids. CDR3 protein: CAIRDRGGSYEQYF. CDR3 sequence (DNA): TGTGCCATCAGGGACAGGGGAGGCTCCTACGAGCAGTACTTC.

Notes on this clonotype: This clone may be a read error of a much larger clone one base away. The chain has TRBV12-3 or TRBV12-4 and TRBJ2-3; D is perhaps TRBD2 (5 bases). This CDR3 contains 13 residues. The CDR3 reads CASGFRDTDTQYF. CDR3 DNA: TGTGCCAGCGGTTTTCGGGACACAGATACGCAGTATTTT.

The DNA for the CDR3 is TGTGCCAGCTCACCAACAGGGGCGAACTCTGGAAACACCATATATTTT. Translation gives CASSPTGANSGNTIYF. The chain carries TRBV18 and TRBJ1-3; 7 positions agree with TRBD1. Germline V lookup: CDR1 KGHSH, CDR2 LQKENI. Trimming took 2 bases from V and 0 from J; bases not matched to a gene: 4. The CDR3 totals 16 residues.

In this sample, this clonotype turned up a few times. This chain links TRBV6-2 or TRBV6-3 with TRBJ2-6; D may be TRBD1 or TRBD2 (6 bases each). The CDR3 covers 16 residues. Between the trimmed V and J ends, which lost 2 bases and 4 bases, there was a span of 12 bases. Germline V gives CDR1 MNHEY, CDR2 SVGEGT. The CDR3 DNA is TGTGCCAGCAGTTACGAGGGGGGAGGCGGGGCCAACGTCCTGACTTTC. Translated: CASSYEGGGGANVLTF.